The clone carrying this T cell receptor beta chain was seen a few times. This record comes from a study of T cells in Graves' hyperthyroidism and ophthalmopathy. Over 18 months, lack of ophthalmopathy progression marked Graves' hyperthyroidism as stable. Uncontrolled infection, other autoimmune disease, pregnancy or lactation disqualified patients from enrolment. The trim removed 0 bases at V and 6 bases at J, leaving 7 bases unmatched. The CDR3 has 16 amino acids. Germline CDR1 LNHNV, CDR2 YYDKDF (reference sequence). RNA transcripts served as the template for amplifying TCR beta CDR3 regions. The HTBI primer set drove a first-round RT-PCR of the TCR CDR3. TCRdb independently ran MiXCR on the multiplex PCR reads; one entry per CDR3 protein. The sample holds about 700,000 distinct CDR3 sequences, 14% seen once.

The specimen was blood. The receptor was derived from a woman between 18 and 29 years old with Graves' hyperthyroidism. The J gene is TRBJ2-2, the V gene TRBV15; 7 positions agree with TRBD2. The DNA of the CDR3 is TGTGCCACCAGCAGAGATACGGCGGGAGTGGCCGGGGAGCTGTTTTTT. Translation gives CATSRDTAGVAGELFF.